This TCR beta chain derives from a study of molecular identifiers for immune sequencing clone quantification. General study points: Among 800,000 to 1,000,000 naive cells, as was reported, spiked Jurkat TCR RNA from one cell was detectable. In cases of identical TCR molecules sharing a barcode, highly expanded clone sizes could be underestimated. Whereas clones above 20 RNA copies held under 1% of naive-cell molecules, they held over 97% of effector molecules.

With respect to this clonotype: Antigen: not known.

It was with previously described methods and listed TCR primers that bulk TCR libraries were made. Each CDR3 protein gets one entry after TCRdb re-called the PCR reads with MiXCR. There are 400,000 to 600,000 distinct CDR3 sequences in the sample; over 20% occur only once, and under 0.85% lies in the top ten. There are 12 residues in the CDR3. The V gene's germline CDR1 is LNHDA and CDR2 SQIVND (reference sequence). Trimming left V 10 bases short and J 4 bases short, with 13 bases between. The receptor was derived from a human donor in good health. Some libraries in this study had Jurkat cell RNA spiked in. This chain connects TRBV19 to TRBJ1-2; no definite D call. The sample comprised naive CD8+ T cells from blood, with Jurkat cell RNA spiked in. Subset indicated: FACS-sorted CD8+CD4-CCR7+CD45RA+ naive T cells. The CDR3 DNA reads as TGTGCCACCGCGGACGGCGGCTATGGCTACACCTTC. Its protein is CATADGGYGYTF.